One and the same sample provided the 6 T cell receptor beta chains below, sequenced in a study of blood T cell repertoires in COVID-19. TCRdb keeps only in-frame clones here, not all; method: immunoSEQ multiplex PCR. The data hold approximately 88,000 clones, with around 90% observed a single time. Sequenced input: peripheral blood. The source of these receptors is a male donor with acute or convalescent COVID-19.

V gene TRBV12-3 or TRBV12-4 combines with J gene TRBJ1-2; D is uncertain. The CDR3 has 13 amino acids. Trimming removed 8 bases at V and 4 bases at J, with 14 bases between. CDR3 amino acids: CASARVGSYGYTF. CDR3 bases: TGTGCCAGCGCCCGAGTCGGGTCCTATGGCTACACCTTC.

The chain recombines TRBV30 with TRBJ1-1; D possibly corresponds to TRBD1 (5 bases). The germline CDR1 and CDR2 sequences are GTSNPN and SVGIG (reference sequence). The CDR3 spans 12 residues. The V end was cut by 2 bases, the J end by 8 bases, with 12 bases between. The CDR3 DNA reads as TGTGCCTGGAGTCCACTGGGGCCCGAAGCTTTCTTT. Its protein is CAWSPLGPEAFF. Full variable domain (rest looked up from reference TRBV30 and TRBJ1-1): SQTIHQWPATLVQPVGSPLSLECTVEGTSNPNLYWYRQAAGRGLQLLFYSVGIGQISSEVPQNLSASRPQDRQFILSSKKLLLSDSGFYLCAWSPLGPEAFFGQGTRLTVV.

The J gene is TRBJ1-5, the V gene TRBV21-1; TRBD1, as called in the table, went unchecked against the DNA. TRBV21-1 counts as a pseudogene. CDR3 length equals 15 residues. CDR3 in DNA: TGTGCCAGCAGCAAAAGACAGGTTAGCAATCAGCCCCAGCATTTT. Encoded protein: CASSKRQVSNQPQHF.

This chain links TRBV3-1 (or the pseudogene TRBV3-2) with TRBJ1-4; D remains unclear. This CDR3 region has 14 residues. V was clipped by 4 bases and J by 10 bases, with 16 bases between them. Germline assignment: CDR1 LGHDT and CDR2 YNNKEL (reference sequence). The CDR3 is CASSPAQSGRKLFF. The CDR3 coding sequence is TGTGCCAGCAGCCCGGCCCAAAGTGGGAGAAAACTGTTTTTT.

The chain couples TRBV30 to TRBJ2-5; D is unresolved. CDR3 length: 12 amino acids. V gave up 4 bases and J gave up 2 bases, with 8 bases separating them. Germline CDR1 and CDR2: GTSNPN and SVGIG (reference sequence). CDR3 protein: CAWNPSQETQYF. The DNA of the CDR3 is TGTGCCTGGAACCCCAGTCAAGAGACCCAGTACTTC.

The CDR3 sequence is CASSELGETQYF. The CDR3 region has the DNA TGTGCCAGCAGTGAACTAGGAGAGACCCAGTACTTC. The chain employs TRBV2 and TRBJ2-5; D gene ambiguous. The CDR3 runs to 12 residues. V shed 2 bases and J shed 4 bases, with 5 bases lying between them. Per germline, CDR1 SNHLY and CDR2 FYNNEI.